The 27 T cell receptor beta chains listed next were all sequenced from one sample in a study of T cell responses to AZD1222 COVID-19 vaccine. Sequencing was performed with immunoSEQ multiplex PCR; in TCRdb, only in-frame clones are kept and a portion is missing. The table records about 120,000 clones, just over 90% of them present only once. Material: peripheral blood, obtained on day 0 of AZD1222 vaccination. These receptors all come from an adult in good health.

Worth noting for this clone: The sample contains more than one DNA sequence encoding this CDR3. The chain employs TRBV7-2 and TRBJ2-3; D unresolved. Deletions cut 1 base from V and 3 bases from J, with 5 bases between. CDR1 and CDR2 (germline): SGHTA, FQGNSA. The CDR3 extends over 13 amino acids. The CDR3: CASSLDWTDTQYF. In nucleotides, the CDR3 is TGTGCCAGCAGCTTAGACTGGACAGATACGCAGTATTTT.

The V and J genes are TRBV5-6 and TRBJ1-5; D ambiguous. V was shortened by 1 base and J by 6 bases, with 14 bases between the two germline ends. The CDR3 is made up of 15 amino acids. The V gene's germline CDR1 is SGHDT and CDR2 YYEEEE. The CDR3 coding sequence is TGTGCCAGCAGCTTGTTGACGGAACGCAGTCAGCCCCAGCATTTT. Protein product: CASSLLTERSQPQHF.

This chain connects TRBV6-6 to TRBJ1-5; D is unresolved. V was clipped by 7 bases and J by 3 bases, with 13 bases between them. CDR1 and CDR2 (germline): MNHNY, SVGAGI (reference sequence). The CDR3 sequence is 14 residues long. For the CDR3, the DNA is TGTGCCAGCATGGAGAGCAGAGACAATCAGCCCCAGCATTTT. Protein sequence: CASMESRDNQPQHF.

This clone appeared a single time. The rearrangement joins TRBV14 to TRBJ2-1; 8 positions agree with TRBD1. There are 13 residues in the CDR3. The V segment lost 6 bases and the J segment 6 bases; nucleotides outside the gene matches: 4. Germline lookup yields CDR1 SGHDN and CDR2 FVKESK. The CDR3 DNA is TGTGCCAGCAGGCAACAGGGGGGCAATGAGCAGTTCTTC. Translation: CASRQQGGNEQFF.

The V gene is TRBV4-1, the J gene TRBJ1-1; D perhaps matches TRBD1 (5 bases). The CDR3 sequence is 15 residues long. Germline CDR1 is MGHRA and CDR2 is YSYEKL. Trimming shortened V by 0 bases and J by 4 bases, and 12 bases separated the two germline ends. Written as DNA, the CDR3 is TGCGCCAGCAGCCAAGACAGGGCCCAGACCACTGAAGCTTTCTTT. It specifies CASSQDRAQTTEAFF.

The chain has TRBV5-1 and TRBJ2-1; D gene uncertain. This CDR3 spans 13 amino acids. The V gene's germline CDR1 is SGHRS and CDR2 YFSETQ. Trimming cost V 4 bases and J 7 bases, with 12 bases left between them. DNA of the CDR3: TGCGCCAGCAGCATCAGCGATAGAAATGAGCAGTTCTTC. Translated, it gives CASSISDRNEQFF.

The chain has TRBV7-8 and TRBJ2-7; 13 bases align to TRBD2. CDR3 length: 15 amino acids. V lost 5 bases and J lost 7; bases outside the gene matches: 8. From germline, CDR1 is SGHVS and CDR2 FQNEAQ. CDR3 protein: CASSPRTSGSYEQYF. In DNA, the CDR3 is TGTGCCAGCAGCCCACGGACTAGCGGGAGTTATGAGCAGTACTTC.

V usage is TRBV7-2 and J usage is TRBJ2-3, with unresolved D. The V and J ends lost 0 bases and 2 bases respectively, with 9 bases between them. This CDR3 is 15 amino acids long. The germline CDR1 and CDR2 sequences are SGHTA and FQGNSA. The CDR3 here is CASSLAVSTTDTQYF. CDR3 nucleotides: TGTGCCAGCAGCTTAGCTGTCAGCACCACAGATACGCAGTATTTT.

This clone came up a few times. This chain links TRBV15 with TRBJ2-7, with 9 positions matching TRBD1. The J segment lost 2 bases and the V segment lost 3 bases, leaving 2 bases of the junction unmatched. Germline CDR1 and CDR2: LNHNV and YYDKDF (reference sequence). This CDR3 has 14 amino acids. Here the CDR3 reads CATSSGTGTYEQYF. The DNA of the CDR3 is TGTGCCACCAGCAGTGGGACAGGGACCTACGAGCAGTACTTC.

The chain uses TRBV7-3 and TRBJ2-1; 9 bases map to TRBD2. This CDR3 spans 14 amino acids. V trimming: 5 bases; J trimming: 5 bases; junction bases outside the gene matches: 4. Germline-derived CDR1 and CDR2 are SGHTA and FQGTGA. DNA for the CDR3: TGTGCCAGCAGCGCGGGAGGGATGCACAATGAGCAGTTCTTC. Protein: CASSAGGMHNEQFF. The whole variable domain, filled in from reference TRBV7-3 and TRBJ2-1, reads GAGVSQTPSNKVTEKGKYVELRCDPISGHTALYWYRQSLGQGPEFLIYFQGTGAADDSGLPNDRFFAVRPEGSVSTLKIQRTERGDSAVYLCASSAGGMHNEQFFGPGTRLTVL.

This CDR3 is CASMVPGNYNSPLHF. CDR3 sequence (DNA): TGTGCCAGCATGGTCCCGGGGAACTATAATTCACCCCTCCACTTT. J is TRBJ1-6 and V is TRBV6-6; D is unresolved. The V gene's germline CDR1 is MNHNY and CDR2 SVGAGI (reference sequence). V shed 7 bases and J shed 3 bases, with 13 bases lying between them. This CDR3 is 15 amino acids long.

The chain couples TRBV9 to TRBJ2-5; 9 nucleotides line up with TRBD1. J gave up 4 bases and V 3 bases, and 7 bases lay outside the gene matches. This CDR3 has 15 residues. Per germline, CDR1 SGDLS and CDR2 YYNGEE. The CDR3 sequence: CASSEGQGSRETQYF. CDR3 coding DNA: TGTGCCAGCAGCGAAGGACAGGGGTCTCGAGAGACCCAGTACTTC.

V and J are TRBV5-1 and TRBJ2-4, with D tentatively TRBD1 (7 bases). CDR1 and CDR2 from the germline V gene are SGHRS and YFSETQ. This CDR3 comprises 14 residues. Trimming stripped 4 bases from V and 7 bases from J, with 15 bases between. This CDR3 reads CASSIGQAGNIQYF. DNA for the CDR3: TGCGCCAGCAGCATCGGACAGGCGGGGAACATTCAGTACTTC.

The CDR3 DNA sequence: TGCGCCAGCAGCTCGGGGGTCTTCTACAATGAGCAGTTCTTC. Translating gives CASSSGVFYNEQFF. The chain combines TRBV5-1 with TRBJ2-1; TRBD2 is a possible D gene (6 bases). V was pared by 3 bases and J by 3 bases, with 10 bases between. Germline V CDR1 and CDR2: SGHRS, YFSETQ. The CDR3 length is 14 residues.

The V gene is TRBV3-1 (or the pseudogene TRBV3-2), the J gene TRBJ2-7, with D hard to call. CDR1 and CDR2 from the germline V gene are LGHDT and YNNKEL (reference sequence). This CDR3 contains 14 residues. The V end lost 0 bases, the J end lost 3 bases, and 9 bases lay between the germline ends. For the CDR3, the DNA is TGTGCCAGCAGCCAAGATCCCGGATACTACGAGCAGTACTTC. Residues: CASSQDPGYYEQYF.

V and J are TRBV19 and TRBJ1-1; 7 bases are a match to TRBD1. J gave up 0 bases and V 10 bases, and 8 bases lay outside the gene matches. Per the germline V gene, CDR1 is LNHDA and CDR2 is SQIVND (reference sequence). CDR3 size: 14 residues. For the CDR3, the DNA is TGTGCCACCCATAGACAGGGTGTGAACACTGAAGCTTTCTTT. Its translation is CATHRQGVNTEAFF.

V gene TRBV27 combines with J gene TRBJ2-5; TRBD2 matches at 12 bases. Germline V gene data show CDR1 as MNHEY and CDR2 as SMNVEV (reference sequence). V dropped 2 bases and J dropped 5; count of bases not matched to a gene: 3. There are 15 residues in the CDR3. CDR3 coding DNA: TGTGCCAGCAGTTTAGGACTAGCGGGATTTGAGACCCAGTACTTC. Translating gives CASSLGLAGFETQYF.

V usage is TRBV9 and J usage is TRBJ2-7; 14 bases agree with TRBD2. The CDR3 sequence is 17 residues long. V was clipped by 0 bases and J by 0 bases; unmatched bases: 2. CDR1 is SGDLS, CDR2 YYNGEE, per germline. The CDR3 sequence: CASSVGGLAGASYEQYF. As DNA, the CDR3 is TGTGCCAGCAGCGTAGGGGGACTAGCGGGAGCCTCCTACGAGCAGTACTTC.

V gene TRBV28 combines with J gene TRBJ2-2; D assignment may be TRBD1 or TRBD2 (6 bases each). V lost 2 bases to trimming and J lost 6 bases, with 13 bases between them. Germline values: CDR1 MDHEN, CDR2 SYDVKM. The CDR3 runs to 15 residues. CDR3 coding DNA: TGTGCCAGCAGTTTACAGGGGACGGGGGCCGGGGAGCTGTTTTTT. This codes for CASSLQGTGAGELFF.

The V call is TRBV15, the J call TRBJ2-7, with D uncertain. The CDR3 sequence is 16 residues long. Trimming shortened V by 0 bases and J by 2 bases, and 14 bases separated the two germline ends. Germline V gives CDR1 LNHNV, CDR2 YYDKDF (reference sequence). The CDR3 sequence: CATSRDPVGSAYEQYF. CDR3 in DNA: TGTGCCACCAGCAGAGATCCCGTAGGTTCGGCCTACGAGCAGTACTTC. The full variable domain, its missing parts supplied by reference TRBV15 and TRBJ2-7, is DAMVIQNPRYQVTQFGKPVTLSCSQTLNHNVMYWYQQKSSQAPKLLFHYYDKDFNNEADTPDNFQSRRPNTSFCFLDIRSPGLGDTAMYLCATSRDPVGSAYEQYFGPGTRLTVT.

The V call is TRBV3-1 (or the pseudogene TRBV3-2), the J call TRBJ1-5; unclear D gene. Between the trimmed V and J ends, which lost 5 bases and 4 bases, there was a span of 12 bases. In germline, CDR1 is LGHDT, CDR2 YNNKEL (reference sequence). This CDR3 comprises 14 residues. The CDR3 sequence: CASSGGRGNQPQHF. The CDR3 DNA reads as TGTGCCAGCAGCGGAGGGAGAGGGAATCAGCCCCAGCATTTT.

The chain couples TRBV9 to TRBJ2-3; 9 bases agree with TRBD2. The CDR3 contains 17 residues. V dropped 0 bases and J dropped 4; count of bases not matched to a gene: 9. Looked up from germline, CDR1 is SGDLS and CDR2 is YYNGEE. CDR3 sequence: CASSVDPSGRISDTQYF. The CDR3 bases are TGTGCCAGCAGCGTAGATCCGAGCGGGAGGATCTCAGATACGCAGTATTTT.

V usage is TRBV10-1 and J usage is TRBJ2-7; 10 nucleotides align to TRBD1. Trimming took 3 bases from V and 4 from J; bases not matched to a gene: 6. From germline, CDR1 is WNHNN and CDR2 SYGVQD (reference sequence). This CDR3 spans 15 amino acids. CDR3 in amino acids: CASSDPGTGAYEQYF. The CDR3 DNA reads TGCGCCAGCAGTGATCCCGGGACAGGGGCTTACGAGCAGTACTTC.

The V gene is TRBV28, the J gene TRBJ1-4; 8 nucleotides agree with TRBD1. The CDR3 totals 14 residues. Trimming removed 4 bases from V and 4 bases from J; junction bases left unmatched: 2. Germline V gene sequence: CDR1 MDHEN, CDR2 SYDVKM. The CDR3 bases are TGTGCCAGCAGTTCCGGACAGGGTAATGAAAAACTGTTTTTT. Amino acids: CASSSGQGNEKLFF.

This chain links TRBV6-5 with TRBJ1-2; 11 nucleotides line up with TRBD1. The CDR3 length is 13 residues. Germline assignment: CDR1 MNHEY and CDR2 SVGAGI. V dropped 9 bases and J dropped 7; count of bases not matched to a gene: 7. In nucleotides, the CDR3 is TGTGCCAGTAGGGACAGGGGGAGGGCTGGCTACACCTTC. This encodes CASRDRGRAGYTF.

The rearrangement uses TRBV6-6 and TRBJ2-3, with 8 bases aligning to TRBD2. The CDR3 has 14 residues. V trimming: 6 bases; J trimming: 1 base; junction bases outside the gene matches: 3. The V gene's germline CDR1 is MNHNY and CDR2 SVGAGI (reference sequence). CDR3 loop: CASSPGGGTDTQYF. DNA of the CDR3: TGTGCCAGCAGCCCGGGGGGGGGCACAGATACGCAGTATTTT.

The V gene is TRBV20-1, the J gene TRBJ2-7, with D perhaps assigned TRBD1 or TRBD2 (5 bases each). The CDR3 has 10 residues. V dropped 4 bases and J dropped 6 bases, with 7 bases sitting between them. The V gene's germline CDR1 is DFQATT and CDR2 SNEGSKA (reference sequence). The chain's CDR3 is CSATGTEQYF. The CDR3 DNA sequence: TGCAGTGCTACAGGGACCGAGCAGTACTTC.